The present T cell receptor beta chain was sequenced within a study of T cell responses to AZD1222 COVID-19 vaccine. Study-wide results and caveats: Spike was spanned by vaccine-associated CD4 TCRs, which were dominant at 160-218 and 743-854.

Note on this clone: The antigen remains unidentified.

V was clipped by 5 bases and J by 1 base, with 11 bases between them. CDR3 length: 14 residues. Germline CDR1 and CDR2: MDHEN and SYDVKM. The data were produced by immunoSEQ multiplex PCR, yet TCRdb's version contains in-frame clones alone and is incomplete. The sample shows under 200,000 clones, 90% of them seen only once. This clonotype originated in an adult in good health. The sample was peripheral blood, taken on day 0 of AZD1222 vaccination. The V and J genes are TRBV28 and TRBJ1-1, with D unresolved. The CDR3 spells CASSPPRTNTEAFF. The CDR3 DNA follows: TGTGCCAGCAGTCCTCCCCGGACGAACACTGAAGCTTTCTTT.